These 9 T cell receptor beta chains were all obtained from the same sample, sequenced in a study of low-dose radiotherapy and immunotherapy resistance in tumors (dated by TCRdb to between 2020 and 2023). The instrument given in TCRdb is Illumina HiSeq 2500. Superscript III and a set of TRAV- and TRBV-specific primers were used to synthesize first-strand cDNA, so that both TCRalpha and TCRbeta chains were covered. TCRs were amplified with Phusion for around 20 PCR cycles, with a constant-region primer paired with the adapter attached to the V primers. The public reads were reanalyzed by TCRdb: fastp trimming at Q25, MiXCR alignment, in-frame beta chains only. Every entry covers one CDR3 protein and lists the most common genes and DNA from its rows. Across this sample there are approximately 90,000 distinct CDR3 sequences, with 15% to 20% seen only once. The biggest ten clones account for 2.5% to 3% of the sample.

The sample's time point label, in plain terms: before trial treatment. The sample was PBMCs, taken before treatment. The source is a male donor with prostate cancer.

As to this clonotype: Because the CDR3's place on the DNA is in doubt, the DNA is left out and the CDR3 is given as listed by TCRdb. The CDR3 loop is CASSSSGELFFF. This chain connects TRBV5-4 to TRBJ2-2; the table assigns TRBD1, which was not confirmed against the DNA. The CDR3 is 12 residues long, counting both termini. The germline V gene has CDR1 SGHNT and CDR2 YYREEE (reference sequence).

This clonotype appeared many times. The chain joins TRBV11-3 to TRBJ2-5, with D tentatively TRBD1 or TRBD2 (6 bases each). CDR1 SGHNT and CDR2 YENEEA come from the germline V gene. This CDR3 has 14 amino acids. V was pared by 5 bases and J by 7 bases, with 17 bases between. The CDR3 reads CASSTGTPKGTQYF. CDR3 coding DNA: TGTGCCAGCAGCACAGGGACTCCCAAGGGGACCCAGTACTTC.

Remarks on this clonotype: A far larger clone is only one base removed, so a read error is likely. The chain has TRBV5-3 and TRBJ2-5; 7 bases fit TRBD2. TRBV5-3 is annotated as an ORF whose role is uncertain. CDR3 length: 19 residues. Trimming took 9 bases from V and 5 from J; bases not matched to a gene: 28. This CDR3 is CANSSPRGPSGVVEETQYF. The CDR3 DNA reads TGTGCCAACAGCTCGCCGAGGGGACCGAGCGGGGTCGTCGAGGAGACCCAGTACTTC.

V usage is TRBV10-3 and J usage is TRBJ1-1, with TRBD1 matching over 10 bases. The CDR3 is 14 amino acids. V dropped 3 bases and J dropped 4; count of bases not matched to a gene: 2. Germline lookup yields CDR1 ENHRY and CDR2 SYGVKD. The CDR3 DNA follows: TGTGCCATCAGTGACCGGACAGGGGGCACTGAAGCTTTCTTT. Protein: CAISDRTGGTEAFF.

Note on this clonotype: This could be a read error, since a much larger clone is one nucleotide away. The CDR3 sequence is CASCLGVGGGTDTQYF. The CDR3 region has the DNA TGTGCCAGCTGCTTAGGGGTCGGGGGGGGGACAGATACGCAGTATTTT. The rearrangement links TRBV7-8 to TRBJ2-3; 8 bases line up with TRBD2. CDR3 size: 16 residues. Germline values: CDR1 SGHVS, CDR2 FQNEAQ.

This clonotype was seen at least ten times. The chain combines TRBV14 with TRBJ1-6, with 7 bases lining up with TRBD1. The germline V gene has CDR1 SGHDN and CDR2 FVKESK. This CDR3 spans 13 amino acids. The V gene end was trimmed by 10 bases and the J gene end by 5 bases; junction bases not matched to a gene: 5. CDR3 coding DNA: TGTGCCACTACCGGGACAGATAATTCACCCCTCCACTTT. Protein product: CATTGTDNSPLHF.

Many counts were recorded for this clonotype. The V call is TRBV6-4, the J call TRBJ1-5; a weak D match, TRBD1 (6 bases). In germline, CDR1 is MRHNA, CDR2 SNTAGT. V was pared by 0 bases and J by 5 bases, with 14 bases between. This CDR3 comprises 16 residues. DNA of the CDR3: TGTGCCAGCAGTGACTCGAGACAGGTGATTGATCAGCCCCAGCATTTT. Amino acid sequence: CASSDSRQVIDQPQHF.

This clonotype was seen at least ten times. This sequence joins TRBV5-4 and TRBJ1-1; D may be TRBD1 (5 bases). CDR1 and CDR2 (germline): SGHNT, YYREEE (reference sequence). The CDR3 runs 13 residues. V dropped 3 bases and J dropped 5 bases, with 11 bases sitting between them. CDR3 in amino acids: CASSYGTGTEAFF. The CDR3, as DNA: TGTGCCAGCAGCTATGGGACCGGGACTGAAGCTTTCTTT.

This clonotype has at least ten counts. The chain carries TRBV5-4 and TRBJ2-3; the D is unclear. The germline gives CDR1 SGHNT, CDR2 YYREEE (reference sequence). CDR3 length equals 15 residues. Trimming stripped 0 bases from V and 0 bases from J, with 8 bases between. The CDR3 loop is CASSLDPRSTDTQYF. The CDR3 nucleotides are TGTGCCAGCAGCTTGGATCCGAGAAGCACAGATACGCAGTATTTT.